This T cell receptor (beta chain) was identified during a study of blood T cell repertoires in COVID-19. Study-wide context: The United States, Italy and Spain were the sources of the acute and convalescent COVID-19 samples. T cells, B-cell-depleted T cells, or PBMCs supplied cDNA or gDNA.

In germline, CDR1 is WNHNN, CDR2 SYGVQD (reference sequence). There are 13 residues in the CDR3. V shed 1 base and J shed 8 bases, with 10 bases lying between them. Measured with immunoSEQ multiplex PCR; TCRdb has only the in-frame clones, and not every one. The sample has around 230,000 clones, about 81% seen once. Those enrolled, adults aged about 18 to 95 years, came from under 25 US areas. Assignment of participants to cohorts was predicated upon participant-reported clinical history. The sample consisted of PBMCs or T cells enriched from blood (not recorded which). This clonotype originated in a man aged 40-49 years who had recovered from COVID-19. The J gene is TRBJ2-3, the V gene TRBV10-1; D uncertain. CDR3 in DNA: TGCGCCAGCAGTGAGTACCGAGGTGGTACGCAGTATTTT. Translation gives CASSEYRGGTQYF.